This TCR beta chain was sequenced during a study of cytomegalovirus exposure and HLA in healthy donors. CDR1 is SGHTA and CDR2 is FQGNSA in the germline V gene. The V gene lost 1 base and the J gene lost 5 bases, with 15 bases spanning the gap. CDR3 length: 15 residues. The repertoire was sequenced with immunoSEQ multiplex PCR; TCRdb's copy has only in-frame clones and lacks some. The table lists some 170,000 clones, roughly 90% of them singletons. This clonotype was sampled from a young woman in good health and CMV-seropositive. Sequences were obtained from PBMCs. The rearrangement uses TRBV7-2 and TRBJ2-7; D might be TRBD2 (5 bases). The CDR3 region has the DNA TGTGCCAGCAGCTTAGGGGGAGTAGTTGGGCACGAGCAGTACTTC. Translation gives CASSLGGVVGHEQYF.